This entry features one T cell receptor (beta chain) sequence. The CDR3 has 14 residues. V lost 5 bases to trimming and J lost 9 bases; unmatched junction nucleotides: 9. Germline V lookup: CDR1 LNHDA, CDR2 SQIVND (reference sequence). The sample belongs to a study of T cells after yellow fever vaccination. As for the study in general: Those fractions that held only low numbers of cells were prepared using the SMART-Seq v4 Ultra Low Input RNA kit.

Each CDR3 protein gets one entry after TCRdb re-called the 5' RACE reads with MiXCR. Among approximately 85,000 distinct CDR3 sequences listed, about 14% were seen once. The study, taken as a whole, reports: Some clonotypes were seen in both the CD4 and the CD8 compartments. These made up a small share and likely arose from convergent recombination.

The sequencing used CD8+ T cells not binding an NS4B(214-222) dextramer, sorted from PBMCs, collected less than 25 days after the first yellow fever vaccination. The sequence derives from a man between 18 and 29 years old who received the YFV17D yellow fever vaccine. This chain connects TRBV19 to TRBJ2-2, with 7 bases matching TRBD1. The CDR3 DNA reads as TGTGCCAGTAGTCTCCGAGGGGGCTTAAGGGAGCTGTTTTTT. It encodes CASSLRGGLRELFF.